This paragraph reports one T cell receptor beta chain. The data were taken from a study of cytomegalovirus exposure and HLA in healthy donors. Here immunoSEQ multiplex PCR was the method, and the copy in TCRdb shows in-frame clones only, minus some. The repertoire has some 100,000 clones, about 82% of them found once; the top ten carry 4.5% to 6%. V was clipped by 2 bases and J by 4 bases, with 8 bases between them. Germline lookup yields CDR1 MDHEN and CDR2 SYDVKM. This CDR3 has 13 amino acids. This clonotype was sampled from a man between 18 and 35 years old in good health and CMV-seronegative. V usage is TRBV28 and J usage is TRBJ1-2; D gene ambiguous. Sequenced: PBMCs. CDR3 in DNA: TGTGCCAGCAGTTTACAACAGATCTATGGCTACACCTTC. It specifies CASSLQQIYGYTF.